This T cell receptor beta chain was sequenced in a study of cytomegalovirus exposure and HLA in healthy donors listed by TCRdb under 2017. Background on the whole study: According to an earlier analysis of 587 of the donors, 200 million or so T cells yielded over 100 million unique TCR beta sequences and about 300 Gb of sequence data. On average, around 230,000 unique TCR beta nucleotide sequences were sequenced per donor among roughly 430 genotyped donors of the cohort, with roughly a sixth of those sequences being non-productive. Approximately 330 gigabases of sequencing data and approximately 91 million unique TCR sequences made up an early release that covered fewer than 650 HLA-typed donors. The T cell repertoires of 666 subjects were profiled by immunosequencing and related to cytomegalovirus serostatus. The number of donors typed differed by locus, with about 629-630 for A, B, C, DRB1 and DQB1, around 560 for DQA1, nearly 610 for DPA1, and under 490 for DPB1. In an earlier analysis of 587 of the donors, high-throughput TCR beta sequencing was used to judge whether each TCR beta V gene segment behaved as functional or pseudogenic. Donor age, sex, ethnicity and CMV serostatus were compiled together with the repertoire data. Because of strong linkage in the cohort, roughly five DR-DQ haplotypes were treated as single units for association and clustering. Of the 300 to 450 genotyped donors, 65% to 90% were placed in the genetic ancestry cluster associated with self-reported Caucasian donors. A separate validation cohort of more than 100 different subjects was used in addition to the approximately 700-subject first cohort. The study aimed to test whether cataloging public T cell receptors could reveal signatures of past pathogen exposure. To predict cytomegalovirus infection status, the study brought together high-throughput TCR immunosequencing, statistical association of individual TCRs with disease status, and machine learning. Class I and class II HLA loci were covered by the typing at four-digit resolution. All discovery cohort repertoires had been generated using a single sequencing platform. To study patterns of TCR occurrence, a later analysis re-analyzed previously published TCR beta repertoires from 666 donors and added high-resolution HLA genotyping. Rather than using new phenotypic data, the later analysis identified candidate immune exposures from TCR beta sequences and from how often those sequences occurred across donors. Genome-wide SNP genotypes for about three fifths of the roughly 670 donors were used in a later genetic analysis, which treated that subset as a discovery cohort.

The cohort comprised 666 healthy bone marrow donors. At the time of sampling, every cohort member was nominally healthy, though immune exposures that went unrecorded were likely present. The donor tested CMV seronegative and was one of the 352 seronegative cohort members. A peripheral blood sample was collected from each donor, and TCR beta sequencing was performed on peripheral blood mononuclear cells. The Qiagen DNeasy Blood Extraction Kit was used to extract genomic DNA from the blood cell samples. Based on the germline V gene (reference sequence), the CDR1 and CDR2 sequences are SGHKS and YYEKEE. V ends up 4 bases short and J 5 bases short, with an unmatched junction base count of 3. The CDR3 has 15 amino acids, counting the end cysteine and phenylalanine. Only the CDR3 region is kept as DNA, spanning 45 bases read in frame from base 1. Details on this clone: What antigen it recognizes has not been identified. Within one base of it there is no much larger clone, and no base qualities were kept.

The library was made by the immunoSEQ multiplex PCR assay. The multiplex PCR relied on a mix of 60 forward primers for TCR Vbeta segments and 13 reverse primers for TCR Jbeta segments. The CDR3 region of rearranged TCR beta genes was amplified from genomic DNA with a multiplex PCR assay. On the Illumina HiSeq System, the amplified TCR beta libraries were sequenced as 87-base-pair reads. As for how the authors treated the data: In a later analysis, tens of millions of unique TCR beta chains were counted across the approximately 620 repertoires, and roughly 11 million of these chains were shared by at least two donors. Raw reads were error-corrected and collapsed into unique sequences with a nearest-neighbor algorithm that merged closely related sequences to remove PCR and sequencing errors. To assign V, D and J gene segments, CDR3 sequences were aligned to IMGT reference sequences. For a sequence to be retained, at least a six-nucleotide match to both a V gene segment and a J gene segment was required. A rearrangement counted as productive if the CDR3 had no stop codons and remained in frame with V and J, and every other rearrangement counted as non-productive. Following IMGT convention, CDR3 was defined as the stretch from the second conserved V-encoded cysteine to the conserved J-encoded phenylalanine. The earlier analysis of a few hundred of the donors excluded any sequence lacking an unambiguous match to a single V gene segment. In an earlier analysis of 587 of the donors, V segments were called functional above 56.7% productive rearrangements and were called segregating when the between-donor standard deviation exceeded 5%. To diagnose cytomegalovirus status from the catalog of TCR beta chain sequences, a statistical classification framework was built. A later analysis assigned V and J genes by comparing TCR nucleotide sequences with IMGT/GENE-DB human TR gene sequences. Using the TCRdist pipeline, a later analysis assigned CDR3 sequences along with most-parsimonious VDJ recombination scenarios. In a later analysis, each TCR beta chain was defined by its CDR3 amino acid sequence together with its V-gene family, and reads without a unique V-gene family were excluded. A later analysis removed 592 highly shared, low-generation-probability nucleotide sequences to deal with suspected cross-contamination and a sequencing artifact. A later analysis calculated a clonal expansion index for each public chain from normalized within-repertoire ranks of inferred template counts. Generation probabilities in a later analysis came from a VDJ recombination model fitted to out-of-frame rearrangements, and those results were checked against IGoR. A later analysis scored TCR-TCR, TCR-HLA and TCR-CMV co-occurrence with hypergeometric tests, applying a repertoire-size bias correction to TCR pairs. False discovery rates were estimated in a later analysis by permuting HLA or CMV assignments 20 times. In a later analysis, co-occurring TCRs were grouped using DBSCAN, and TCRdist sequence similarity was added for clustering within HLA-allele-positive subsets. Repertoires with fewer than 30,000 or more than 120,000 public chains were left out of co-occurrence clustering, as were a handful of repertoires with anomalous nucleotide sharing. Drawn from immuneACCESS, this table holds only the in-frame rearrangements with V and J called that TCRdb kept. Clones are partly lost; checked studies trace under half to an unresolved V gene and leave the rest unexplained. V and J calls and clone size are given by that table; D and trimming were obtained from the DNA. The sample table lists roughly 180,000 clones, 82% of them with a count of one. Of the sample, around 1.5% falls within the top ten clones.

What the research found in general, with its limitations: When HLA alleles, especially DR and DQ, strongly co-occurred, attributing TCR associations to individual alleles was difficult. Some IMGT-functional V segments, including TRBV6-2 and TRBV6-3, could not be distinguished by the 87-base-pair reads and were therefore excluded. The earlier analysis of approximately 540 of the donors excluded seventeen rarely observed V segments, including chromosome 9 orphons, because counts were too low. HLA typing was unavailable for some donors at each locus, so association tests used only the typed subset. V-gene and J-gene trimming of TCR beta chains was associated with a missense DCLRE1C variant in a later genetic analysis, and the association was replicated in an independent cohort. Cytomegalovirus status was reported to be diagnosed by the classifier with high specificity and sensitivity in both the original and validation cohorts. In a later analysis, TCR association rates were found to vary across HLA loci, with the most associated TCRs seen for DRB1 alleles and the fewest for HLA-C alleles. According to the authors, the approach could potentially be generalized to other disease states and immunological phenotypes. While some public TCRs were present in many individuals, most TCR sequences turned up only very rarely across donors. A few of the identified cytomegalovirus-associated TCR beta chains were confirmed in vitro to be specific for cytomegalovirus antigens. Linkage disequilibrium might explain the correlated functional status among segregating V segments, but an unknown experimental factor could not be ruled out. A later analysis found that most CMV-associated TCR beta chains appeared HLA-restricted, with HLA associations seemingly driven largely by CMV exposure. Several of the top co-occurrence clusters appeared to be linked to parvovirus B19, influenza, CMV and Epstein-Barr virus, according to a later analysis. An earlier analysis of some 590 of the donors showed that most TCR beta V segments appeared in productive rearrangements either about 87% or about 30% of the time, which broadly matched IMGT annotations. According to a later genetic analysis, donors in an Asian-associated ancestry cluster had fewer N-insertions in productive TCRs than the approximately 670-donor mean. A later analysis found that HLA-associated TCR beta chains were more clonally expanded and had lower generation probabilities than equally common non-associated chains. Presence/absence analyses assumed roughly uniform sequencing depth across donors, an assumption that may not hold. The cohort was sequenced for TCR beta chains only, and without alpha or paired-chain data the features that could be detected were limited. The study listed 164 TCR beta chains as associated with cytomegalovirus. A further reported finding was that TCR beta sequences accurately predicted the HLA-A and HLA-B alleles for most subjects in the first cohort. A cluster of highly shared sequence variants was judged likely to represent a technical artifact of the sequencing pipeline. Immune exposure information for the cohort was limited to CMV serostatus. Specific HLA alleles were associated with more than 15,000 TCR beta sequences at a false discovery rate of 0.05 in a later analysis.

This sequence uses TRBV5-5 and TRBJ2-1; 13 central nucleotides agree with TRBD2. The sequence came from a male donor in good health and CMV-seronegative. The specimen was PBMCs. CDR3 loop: CASSPGTSGDNEQFF. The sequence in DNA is TGTGCCAGCAGCCCCGGGACTAGCGGGGACAATGAGCAGTTCTTC.